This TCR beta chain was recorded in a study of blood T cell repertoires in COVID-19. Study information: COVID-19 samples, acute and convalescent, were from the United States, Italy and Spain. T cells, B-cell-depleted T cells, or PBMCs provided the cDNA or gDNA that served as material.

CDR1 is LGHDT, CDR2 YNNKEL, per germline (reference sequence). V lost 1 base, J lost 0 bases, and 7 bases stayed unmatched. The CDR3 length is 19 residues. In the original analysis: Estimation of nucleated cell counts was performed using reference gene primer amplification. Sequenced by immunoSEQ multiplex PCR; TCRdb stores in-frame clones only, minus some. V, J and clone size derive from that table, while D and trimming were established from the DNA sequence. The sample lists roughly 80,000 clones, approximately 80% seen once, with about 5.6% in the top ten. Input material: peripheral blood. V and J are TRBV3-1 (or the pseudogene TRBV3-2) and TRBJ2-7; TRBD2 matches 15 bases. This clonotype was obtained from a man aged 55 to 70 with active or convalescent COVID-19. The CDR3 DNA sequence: TGTGCCAGCAGCCAAGGGGCGCCGGGACTAGCGGGGGGCTCCTACGAGCAGTACTTC. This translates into CASSQGAPGLAGGSYEQYF.